This T cell receptor beta chain was sequenced for a study of blood T cell repertoires in COVID-19. Looking at the study overall: Samples came from the United States, Italy and Spain, spanning acute and convalescent COVID-19. In each case, the material was cDNA or gDNA derived from T cells, B-cell-depleted T cells, or PBMCs.

Authors' data handling: From reference gene primer amplification, estimates of nucleated cell counts were derived. The protocol was immunoSEQ multiplex PCR, while the TCRdb copy is restricted to in-frame clones and leaves out a portion. V, J and clone size are those of that table, while D and trimming were read from the DNA. The sample lists 60,000 to 65,000 clones, more than 60% seen once, with over 20% in the top ten. The CDR3 consists of 16 residues. The germline V gene has CDR1 SGHAT and CDR2 FQNNGV. Trimming cost V 5 bases and J 3 bases, with 17 bases left between them. V gene TRBV11-2 combines with J gene TRBJ1-3, with D tentatively TRBD1 (5 bases). Sequencing used peripheral blood. The clonotype comes from a woman older than 75 with active or convalescent COVID-19. DNA for the CDR3: TGTGCCAGCAGCCCCCCCGGCAGGGAGGTTGGAAACACCATATATTTT. Translated, it gives CASSPPGREVGNTIYF.